Included here is one TCR beta chain sequence, with context. The germline V gene encodes CDR1 MDHEN and CDR2 SYDVKM. Trimming left V 7 bases short and J 0 bases short, with 19 bases between. There are 17 residues in the CDR3. This entry belongs to a study of OX40 agonist ivuxolimab in advanced cancers. As for the study in general: At 0.01 to 10 mg/kg, ivuxolimab was administered intravenously to patients every 2 weeks.

Sequencing used immunoSEQ multiplex PCR; TCRdb keeps in-frame clones, though not all of them. The sample carries approximately 47,000 clones, about 90% recorded once. The receptor was isolated from an adult with an advanced solid tumor such as melanoma, head and neck, liver or kidney cancer. The sample in question was CD4+ or CD8+ T cells sorted from blood, obtained in a trial of the OX40 agonist ivuxolimab. The chain links TRBV28 to TRBJ1-3; D is unclear. The CDR3 DNA sequence: TGTGCCAGCACCCAAGAGGGCGGACCATTCTCTGGAAACACCATATATTTT. Protein: CASTQEGGPFSGNTIYF. The whole variable domain, filled in from reference TRBV28 and TRBJ1-3, reads DVKVTQSSRYLVKRTGEKVFLECVQDMDHENMFWYRQDPGLGLRLIYFSYDVKMKEKGDIPEGYSVSREKKERFSLILESASTNQTSMYLCASTQEGGPFSGNTIYFGEGSWLTVV.